One sample yielded the 14 T cell receptor beta chains listed below, sequenced in a study of patients and donors after allogeneic stem cell transplantation. TCRdb reprocessed the RT-PCR reads with MiXCR, giving one entry per CDR3 protein. The sample holds 400,000 to 500,000 distinct CDR3 sequences, roughly 17% seen once. What was sequenced was blood, either unsorted or a sorted T cell fraction (not recorded which). The origin of the receptors is a human donor who was either an allogeneic HSCT recipient or a stem cell or donor lymphocyte infusion donor (not recorded which). It is not recorded whose cells these are; they may come from a transplant donor.

J is TRBJ1-4 and V is TRBV27, with D unclear. Germline CDR1 is MNHEY and CDR2 is SMNVEV (reference sequence). The V gene lost 3 bases and the J gene lost 5 bases, with 4 bases spanning the gap. This CDR3 has 12 amino acids. The CDR3 protein is CASSFWNEKLFF. In DNA, the CDR3 is TGTGCCAGCAGTTTTTGGAATGAAAAACTGTTTTTT.

This clonotype appeared a few times. V usage is TRBV7-9 and J usage is TRBJ2-7; 8 bases agree with TRBD2. The CDR3 runs 13 residues. Germline V gene lookup returns CDR1 SEHNR and CDR2 FQNEAQ (reference sequence). With V trimmed by 6 bases and J by 3 bases, 4 bases remained unmatched. The CDR3: CASRPSGLYEQYF. CDR3 in DNA: TGTGCCAGCAGACCTAGCGGGCTCTACGAGCAGTACTTC.

V gene TRBV27 combines with J gene TRBJ1-3; weak D call: TRBD1 (5 bases). The CDR3 runs 15 residues. V lost 5 bases and J 0 bases, leaving 11 bases between the germline ends. The germline V gene has CDR1 MNHEY and CDR2 SMNVEV (reference sequence). Here the CDR3 reads CASSKTGYSGNTIYF. The CDR3 DNA is TGTGCCAGCAGTAAAACAGGATACTCTGGAAACACCATATATTTT.

This clonotype turned up a few times. The chain couples TRBV11-2 to TRBJ1-1; possible D gene TRBD1, 5 bases. Germline values: CDR1 SGHAT, CDR2 FQNNGV. V dropped 11 bases and J dropped 4 bases, with 20 bases sitting between them. The CDR3 is made up of 14 amino acids. CDR3 region: CAVAGLTGITEAFF. The DNA for the CDR3 is TGTGCCGTAGCAGGGTTAACAGGCATCACTGAAGCTTTCTTT.

This clonotype was seen just once. The chain has TRBV24-1 and TRBJ1-2; D gene uncertain. The germline V gene encodes CDR1 KGHDR and CDR2 SFDVKD. CDR3 size: 14 residues. Trimming removed 3 bases from V and 4 bases from J, with 11 bases in between. CDR3 amino acids: CATSDRADLYGYTF. CDR3 coding DNA: TGTGCCACCAGTGATCGGGCAGATCTCTATGGCTACACCTTC.

This clonotype was detected a few times. The chain joins TRBV5-1 to TRBJ2-1, with D possibly being TRBD2 (5 bases). The CDR3 is 14 residues long. Germline V CDR1 and CDR2: SGHRS, YFSETQ. Deletions cut 0 bases from V and 6 bases from J, with 10 bases between. The CDR3 DNA is TGCGCCAGCAGCTTGGAGGTAGCGCGCAATGAGCAGTTCTTC. Translated, it gives CASSLEVARNEQFF.

The chain carries TRBV7-2 and TRBJ1-5; weak D call: TRBD1 (5 bases). The CDR3 contains 14 residues. Germline CDR1 reads SGHTA; CDR2 reads FQGNSA. With 2 bases removed from V and 7 bases from J, the gap between germline ends came to 12 bases. The CDR3 nucleotides are TGTGCCAGCAGCTTATTTCAGGGTGAACAGCCCCAGCATTTT. Residues: CASSLFQGEQPQHF. The full variable domain, completed using reference TRBV7-2 and TRBJ1-5, is GAGVSQSPSNKVTEKGKDVELRCDPISGHTALYWYRQSLGQGLEFLIYFQGNSAPDKSGLPSDRFSAERTGGSVSTLTIQRTQQEDSAVYLCASSLFQGEQPQHFGDGTRLSIL.

The rearrangement uses TRBV4-1 and TRBJ1-3; D is uncertain. Deletions cut 4 bases from V and 4 bases from J, with 17 bases between. The CDR3 extends over 16 amino acids. Germline loops: CDR1 MGHRA, CDR2 YSYEKL. CDR3 amino acids: CASSLLFGGIGNTIYF. Written as DNA, the CDR3 is TGCGCCAGCAGCCTCCTCTTTGGAGGGATCGGAAACACCATATATTTT.

The gene calls are TRBV5-1 and TRBJ2-1; a weak D match, TRBD2 (7 bases). V lost 4 bases and J 6 bases, leaving 17 bases between the germline ends. The V gene's germline CDR1 is SGHRS and CDR2 YFSETQ. This CDR3 is built from 15 residues. Here the CDR3 reads CASSVGGGRANEQFF. The CDR3 region has the DNA TGCGCCAGCAGCGTGGGGGGCGGGAGAGCCAATGAGCAGTTCTTC.

V is TRBV21-1 and J is TRBJ1-5; the D call of TRBD1 is as the table states it, not checked on the DNA. TRBV21-1 is designated a pseudogene. This CDR3 spans 14 amino acids. The CDR3 sequence: CPPRGDYSNQPQHF. Here the CDR3 DNA reads TGTCCCCCCCGGGGGGATTATAGCAATCAGCCCCAGCATTTT.

This clonotype has more than one count but fewer than ten. The chain has TRBV20-1 and TRBJ2-5; D gene unclear. Trimming removed 3 bases at V and 0 bases at J, with 11 bases between. CDR3 length: 14 amino acids. Germline CDR1 DFQATT, CDR2 SNEGSKA (reference sequence). The CDR3 DNA reads as TGCAGTGCTAGTTGGGAAAAGTACCAAGAGACCCAGTACTTC. This codes for CSASWEKYQETQYF.

The J gene is TRBJ2-1, the V gene TRBV5-1; 12 bases align to TRBD2. Looked up from germline, CDR1 is SGHRS and CDR2 is YFSETQ. The CDR3 has 17 residues. V lost 3 bases, J lost 0 bases, and 4 bases stayed unmatched. The CDR3 coding sequence is TGCGCCAGCAGCTCCCAGGGACTAGCGGGCTCCTACAATGAGCAGTTCTTC. The encoded protein is CASSSQGLAGSYNEQFF.

The rearrangement uses TRBV6-5 and TRBJ2-2; D not certain. Trimming cost V 0 bases and J 0 bases, with 8 bases left between them. The CDR3 is made up of 16 amino acids. CDR1 is MNHEY, CDR2 SVGAGI, per germline. DNA for the CDR3: TGTGCCAGCAGTTACTCCGGTAGACCGAACACCGGGGAGCTGTTTTTT. Its translation: CASSYSGRPNTGELFF.

This clonotype was seen a handful of times. The V call is TRBV11-2, the J call TRBJ2-7, with D maybe TRBD1 (5 bases). Germline values: CDR1 SGHAT, CDR2 FQNNGV. CDR3 length: 15 amino acids. V dropped 1 base and J dropped 7 bases, with 17 bases sitting between them. CDR3 bases: TGTGCCAGCAGCTTAGGCCTGCAGGGATTAAGGGAGCAGTACTTC. Translated, it gives CASSLGLQGLREQYF.